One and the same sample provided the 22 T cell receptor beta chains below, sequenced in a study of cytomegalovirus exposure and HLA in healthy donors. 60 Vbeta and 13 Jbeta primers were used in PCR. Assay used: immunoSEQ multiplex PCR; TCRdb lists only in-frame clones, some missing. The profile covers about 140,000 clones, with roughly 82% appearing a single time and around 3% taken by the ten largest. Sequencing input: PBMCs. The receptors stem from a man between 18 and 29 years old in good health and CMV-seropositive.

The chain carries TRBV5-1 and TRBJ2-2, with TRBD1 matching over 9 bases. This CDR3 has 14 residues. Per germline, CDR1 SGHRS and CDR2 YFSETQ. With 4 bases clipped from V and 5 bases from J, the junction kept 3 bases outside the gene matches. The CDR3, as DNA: TGCGCCAGCAGCAGGGACAGGGTAACCGGGGAGCTGTTTTTT. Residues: CASSRDRVTGELFF.

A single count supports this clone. The CDR3 is CASSLGHFSNQPQHF. CDR3 nucleotide sequence: TGTGCCAGCAGCTTGGGACACTTTAGCAATCAGCCCCAGCATTTT. The J gene is TRBJ1-5, the V gene TRBV11-2, with D possibly TRBD1 on 6 matching bases. CDR3 length: 15 residues. V was cut by 3 bases and J by 0 bases, with 9 bases left in between. Germline lookup yields CDR1 SGHAT and CDR2 FQNNGV. The full variable domain, its missing parts supplied by reference TRBV11-2 and TRBJ1-5, is EAGVAQSPRYKIIEKRQSVAFWCNPISGHATLYWYQQILGQGPKLLIQFQNNGVVDDSQLPKDRFSAERLKGVDSTLKIQPAKLEDSAVYLCASSLGHFSNQPQHFGDGTRLSIL.

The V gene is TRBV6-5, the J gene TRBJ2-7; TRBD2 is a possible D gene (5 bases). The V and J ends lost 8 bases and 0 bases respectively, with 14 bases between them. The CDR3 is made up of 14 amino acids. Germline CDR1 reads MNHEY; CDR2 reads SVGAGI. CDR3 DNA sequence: TGTGCCAGCGTTAGCGACTTAAGCTCCTACGAGCAGTACTTC. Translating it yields CASVSDLSSYEQYF.

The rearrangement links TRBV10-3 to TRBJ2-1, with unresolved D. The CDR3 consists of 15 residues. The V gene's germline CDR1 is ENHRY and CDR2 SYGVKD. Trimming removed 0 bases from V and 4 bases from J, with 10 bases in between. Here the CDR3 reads CAISESGRSYNEQFF. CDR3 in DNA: TGTGCCATCAGTGAGTCCGGCAGGTCATACAATGAGCAGTTCTTC.

The CDR3 region is CASSLKRIGPQHF. CDR3 coding DNA: TGTGCCAGCAGCTTGAAGAGGATAGGGCCCCAGCATTTT. The rearrangement uses TRBV5-8 and TRBJ1-5; unclear D gene. V gave up 1 base and J gave up 9 bases, with 11 bases separating them. Germline CDR1 reads SGHTS; CDR2 reads YDEGEE. The CDR3 has 13 amino acids.

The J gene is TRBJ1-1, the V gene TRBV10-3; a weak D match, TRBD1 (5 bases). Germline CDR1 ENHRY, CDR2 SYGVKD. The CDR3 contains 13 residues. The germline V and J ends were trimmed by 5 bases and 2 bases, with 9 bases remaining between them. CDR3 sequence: CAISQGENTEAFF. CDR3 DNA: TGTGCCATCAGTCAGGGTGAAAACACTGAAGCTTTCTTT.

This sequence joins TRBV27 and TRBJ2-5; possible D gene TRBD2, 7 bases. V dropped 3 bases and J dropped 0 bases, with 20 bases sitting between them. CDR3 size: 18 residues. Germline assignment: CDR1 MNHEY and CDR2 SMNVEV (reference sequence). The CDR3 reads CASSFRDEGGGYQETQYF. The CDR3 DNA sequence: TGTGCCAGCAGTTTCCGCGACGAGGGAGGGGGTTACCAAGAGACCCAGTACTTC.

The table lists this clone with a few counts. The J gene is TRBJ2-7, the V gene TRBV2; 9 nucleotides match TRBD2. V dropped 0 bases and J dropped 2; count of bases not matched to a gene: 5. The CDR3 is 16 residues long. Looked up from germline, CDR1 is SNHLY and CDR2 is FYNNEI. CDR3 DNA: TGTGCCAGCAGTGAAGCGGAGACTAGCGGAACCTACGAGCAGTACTTC. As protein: CASSEAETSGTYEQYF.

The CDR3 reads CASSLEVTGLYEQYF. DNA for the CDR3: TGTGCCAGCAGCTTAGAGGTGACAGGGTTGTACGAGCAGTACTTC. The chain couples TRBV7-6 to TRBJ2-7; TRBD1 aligns across 7 bases. The CDR3 totals 15 residues. V gave up 1 base and J gave up 4 bases; unmatched junction bases: 7. Looked up from germline, CDR1 is SGHVS and CDR2 is FNYEAQ.

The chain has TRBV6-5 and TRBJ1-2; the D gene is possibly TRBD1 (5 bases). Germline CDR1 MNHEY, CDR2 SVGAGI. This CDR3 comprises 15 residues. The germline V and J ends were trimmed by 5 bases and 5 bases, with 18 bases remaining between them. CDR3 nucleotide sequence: TGTGCCAGCAGTGACTATGGGGGGATCGGATATGGCTACACCTTC. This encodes CASSDYGGIGYGYTF.

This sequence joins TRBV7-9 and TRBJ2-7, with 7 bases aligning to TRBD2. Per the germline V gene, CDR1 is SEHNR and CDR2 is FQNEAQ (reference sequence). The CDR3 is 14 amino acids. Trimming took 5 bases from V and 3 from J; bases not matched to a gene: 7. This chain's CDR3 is CASSRAGTDYEQYF. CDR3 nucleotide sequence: TGTGCCAGCAGCCGAGCGGGAACGGACTACGAGCAGTACTTC.

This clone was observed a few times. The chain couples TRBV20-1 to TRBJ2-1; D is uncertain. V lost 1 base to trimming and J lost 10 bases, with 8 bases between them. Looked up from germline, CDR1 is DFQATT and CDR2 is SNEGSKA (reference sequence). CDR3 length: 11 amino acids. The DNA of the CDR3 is TGCAGTGCTAGAGTCGTGGGCGAGCAGTTCTTC. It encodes CSARVVGEQFF.

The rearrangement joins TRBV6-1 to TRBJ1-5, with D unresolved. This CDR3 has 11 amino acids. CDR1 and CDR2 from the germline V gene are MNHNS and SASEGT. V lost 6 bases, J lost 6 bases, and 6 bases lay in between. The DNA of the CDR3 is TGTGCCAGCAGATCGGGTCAGCCCCAGCATTTT. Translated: CASRSGQPQHF.

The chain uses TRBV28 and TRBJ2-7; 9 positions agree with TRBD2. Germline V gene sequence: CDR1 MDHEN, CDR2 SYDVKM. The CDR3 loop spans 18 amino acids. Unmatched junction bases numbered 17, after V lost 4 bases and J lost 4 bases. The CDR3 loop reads CASSWDLGAGGTEYEQYF. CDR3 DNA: TGTGCCAGCAGTTGGGACCTCGGCGCGGGAGGGACTGAATACGAGCAGTACTTC.

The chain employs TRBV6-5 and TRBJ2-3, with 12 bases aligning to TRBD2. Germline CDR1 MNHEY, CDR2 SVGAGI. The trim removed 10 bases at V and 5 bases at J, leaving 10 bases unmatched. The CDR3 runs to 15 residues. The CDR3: CATATSGRFVDTQYF. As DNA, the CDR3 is TGTGCCACGGCTACTAGCGGGAGGTTTGTAGATACGCAGTATTTT.

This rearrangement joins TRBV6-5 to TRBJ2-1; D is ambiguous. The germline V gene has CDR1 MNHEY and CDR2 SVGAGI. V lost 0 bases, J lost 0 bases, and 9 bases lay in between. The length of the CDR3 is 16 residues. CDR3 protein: CASSYSAGSSYNEQFF. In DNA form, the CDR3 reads TGTGCCAGCAGTTACTCCGCCGGTAGCTCCTACAATGAGCAGTTCTTC.

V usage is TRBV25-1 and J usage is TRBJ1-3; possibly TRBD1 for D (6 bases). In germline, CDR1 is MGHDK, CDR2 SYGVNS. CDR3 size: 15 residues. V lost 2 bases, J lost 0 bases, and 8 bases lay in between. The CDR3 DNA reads TGTGCCAGCAGTGAAGGACAGAACTCTGGAAACACCATATATTTT. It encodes CASSEGQNSGNTIYF. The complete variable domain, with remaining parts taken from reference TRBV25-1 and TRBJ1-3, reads EADIYQTPRYLVIGTGKKITLECSQTMGHDKMYWYQQDPGMELHLIHYSYGVNSTEKGDLSSESTVSRIRTEHFPLTLESARPSHTSQYLCASSEGQNSGNTIYFGEGSWLTVV.

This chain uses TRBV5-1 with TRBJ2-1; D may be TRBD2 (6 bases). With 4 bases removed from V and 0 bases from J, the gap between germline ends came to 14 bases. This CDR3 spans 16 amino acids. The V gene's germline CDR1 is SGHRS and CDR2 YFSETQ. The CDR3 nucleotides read TGCGCCAGCAGCCCTAGGGGCGGGGCCTCCTACAATGAGCAGTTCTTC. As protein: CASSPRGGASYNEQFF.

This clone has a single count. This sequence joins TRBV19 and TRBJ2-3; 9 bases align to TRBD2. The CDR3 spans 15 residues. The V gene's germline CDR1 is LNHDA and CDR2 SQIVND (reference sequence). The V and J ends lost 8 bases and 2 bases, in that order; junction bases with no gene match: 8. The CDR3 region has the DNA TGTGCCAGTGGGGTAGCGGGAGTGGCCACAGATACGCAGTATTTT. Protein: CASGVAGVATDTQYF.

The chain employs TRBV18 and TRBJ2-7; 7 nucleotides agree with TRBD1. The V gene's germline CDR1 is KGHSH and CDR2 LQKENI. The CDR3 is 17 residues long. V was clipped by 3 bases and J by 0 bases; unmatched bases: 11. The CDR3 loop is CASSPGTVWGPSYEQYF. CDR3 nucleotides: TGTGCCAGCTCACCCGGGACAGTCTGGGGACCCTCCTACGAGCAGTACTTC.

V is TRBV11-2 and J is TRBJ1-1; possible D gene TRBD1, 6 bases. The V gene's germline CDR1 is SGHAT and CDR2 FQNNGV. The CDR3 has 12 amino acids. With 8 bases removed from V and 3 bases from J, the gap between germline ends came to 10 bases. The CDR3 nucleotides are TGTGCCAGCCAGGGGCGGGACACTGAAGCTTTCTTT. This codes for CASQGRDTEAFF.

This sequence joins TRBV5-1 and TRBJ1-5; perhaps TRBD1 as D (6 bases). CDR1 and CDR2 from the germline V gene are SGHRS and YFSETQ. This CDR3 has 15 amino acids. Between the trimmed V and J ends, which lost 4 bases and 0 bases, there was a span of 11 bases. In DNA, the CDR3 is TGCGCCAGCAGCCCGACAGGTTATAGCAATCAGCCCCAGCATTTT. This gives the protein CASSPTGYSNQPQHF. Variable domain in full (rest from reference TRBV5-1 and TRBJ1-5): KAGVTQTPRYLIKTRGQQVTLSCSPISGHRSVSWYQQTPGQGLQFLFEYFSETQRNKGNFPGRFSGRQFSNSRSEMNVSTLELGDSALYLCASSPTGYSNQPQHFGDGTRLSIL.